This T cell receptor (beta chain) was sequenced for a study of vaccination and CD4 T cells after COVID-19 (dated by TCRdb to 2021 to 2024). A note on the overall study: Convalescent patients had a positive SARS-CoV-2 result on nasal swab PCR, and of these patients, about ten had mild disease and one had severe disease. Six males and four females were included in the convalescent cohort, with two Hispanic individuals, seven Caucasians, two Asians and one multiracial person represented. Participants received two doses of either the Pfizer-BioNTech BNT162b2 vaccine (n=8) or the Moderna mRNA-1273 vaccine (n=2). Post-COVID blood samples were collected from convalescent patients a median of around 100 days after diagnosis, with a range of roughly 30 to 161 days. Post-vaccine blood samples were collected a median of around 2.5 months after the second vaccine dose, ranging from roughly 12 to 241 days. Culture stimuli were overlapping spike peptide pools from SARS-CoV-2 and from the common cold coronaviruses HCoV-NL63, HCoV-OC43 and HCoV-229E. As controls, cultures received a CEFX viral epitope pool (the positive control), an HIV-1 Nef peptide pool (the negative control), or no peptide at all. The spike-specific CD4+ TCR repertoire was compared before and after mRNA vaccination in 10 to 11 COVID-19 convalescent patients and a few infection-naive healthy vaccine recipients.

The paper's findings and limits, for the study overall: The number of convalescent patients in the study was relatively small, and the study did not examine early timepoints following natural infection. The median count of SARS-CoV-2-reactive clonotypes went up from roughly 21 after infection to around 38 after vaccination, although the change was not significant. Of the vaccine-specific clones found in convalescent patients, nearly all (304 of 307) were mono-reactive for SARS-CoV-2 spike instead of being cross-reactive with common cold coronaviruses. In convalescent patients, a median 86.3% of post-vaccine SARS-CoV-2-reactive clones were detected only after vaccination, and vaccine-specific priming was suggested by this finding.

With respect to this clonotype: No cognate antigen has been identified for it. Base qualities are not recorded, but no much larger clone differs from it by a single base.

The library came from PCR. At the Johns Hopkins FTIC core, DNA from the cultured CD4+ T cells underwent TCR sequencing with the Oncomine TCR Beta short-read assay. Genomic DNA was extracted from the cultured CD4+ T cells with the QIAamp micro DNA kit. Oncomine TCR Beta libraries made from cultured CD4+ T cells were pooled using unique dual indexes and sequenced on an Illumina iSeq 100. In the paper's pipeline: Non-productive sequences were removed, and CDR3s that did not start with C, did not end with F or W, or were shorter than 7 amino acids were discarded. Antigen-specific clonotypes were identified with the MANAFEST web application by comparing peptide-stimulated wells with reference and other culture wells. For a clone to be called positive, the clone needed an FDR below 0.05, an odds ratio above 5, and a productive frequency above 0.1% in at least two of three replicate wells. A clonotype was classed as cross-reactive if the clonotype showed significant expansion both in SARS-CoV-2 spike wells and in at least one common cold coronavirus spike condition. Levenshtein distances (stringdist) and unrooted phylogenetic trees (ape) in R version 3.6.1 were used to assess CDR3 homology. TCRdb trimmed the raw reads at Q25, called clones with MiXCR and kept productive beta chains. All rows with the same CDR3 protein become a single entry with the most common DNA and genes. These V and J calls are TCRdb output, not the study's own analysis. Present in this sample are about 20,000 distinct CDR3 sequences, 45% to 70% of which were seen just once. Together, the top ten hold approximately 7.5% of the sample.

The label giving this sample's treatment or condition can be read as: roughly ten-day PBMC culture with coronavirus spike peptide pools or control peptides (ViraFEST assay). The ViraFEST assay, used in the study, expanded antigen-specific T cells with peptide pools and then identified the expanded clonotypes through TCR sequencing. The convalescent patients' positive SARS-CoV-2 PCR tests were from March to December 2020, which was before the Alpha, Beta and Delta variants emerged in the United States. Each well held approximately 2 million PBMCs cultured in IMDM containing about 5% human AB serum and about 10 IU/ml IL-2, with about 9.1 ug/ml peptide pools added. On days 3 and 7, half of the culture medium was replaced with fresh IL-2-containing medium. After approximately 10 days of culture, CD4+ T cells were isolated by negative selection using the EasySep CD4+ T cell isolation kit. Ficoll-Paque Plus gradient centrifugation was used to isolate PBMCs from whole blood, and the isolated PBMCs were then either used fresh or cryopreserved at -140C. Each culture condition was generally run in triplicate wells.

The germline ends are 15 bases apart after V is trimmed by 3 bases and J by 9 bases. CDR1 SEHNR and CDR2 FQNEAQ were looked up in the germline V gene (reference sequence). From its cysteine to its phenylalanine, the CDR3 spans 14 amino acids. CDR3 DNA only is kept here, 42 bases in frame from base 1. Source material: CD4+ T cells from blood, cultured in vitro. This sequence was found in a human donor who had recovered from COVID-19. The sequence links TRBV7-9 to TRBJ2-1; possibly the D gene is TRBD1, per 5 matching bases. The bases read TGTGCCAGCAGCTTCGGCGACTGGGGCAGTGAGCAGTTCTTC. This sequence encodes CASSFGDWGSEQFF.